The rows below give T cell receptor beta chains drawn from one sample of a study of human T cells and chemical hapten exposure. TCRdb re-called the RACE reads with MiXCR, one entry per CDR3 protein. The table includes nearly 110,000 distinct CDR3 sequences, 10% to 15% detected once. This material consisted of whole blood, taken in connection with sensitization to the hapten diphenylcyclopropenone (DPC). All receptors come from a woman aged 50 to 60 with alopecia areata. Some clones in this sample may be carry-over from other donors' samples. Both conserved end residues are part of each CDR3. D genes are given only for firm matches. Clone size, where shown, is once, few, many, or a class for clones that have expanded.

V	size	J	D	CDR3	DNA
TRBV7-7	.	TRBJ2-1	.	CASSLTSGESYNEQFF	TGTGCCAGCAGCTTAACGTCGGGGGAGAGCTACAATGAGCAGTTCTTC
TRBV6-2/TRBV6-3	.	TRBJ2-2	TRBD2	CATITSGNGELFF	TGTGCCACCATTACTAGCGGTAACGGGGAGCTGTTTTTT
TRBV28	many	TRBJ1-5	TRBD1	CASSMRNSGQGGNQPQHF	TGTGCCAGCAGCATGCGTAATTCGGGACAGGGTGGGAATCAGCCCCAGCATTTT
TRBV7-2	few	TRBJ2-7	.	CASSFEELSYEQYF	TGTGCCAGCAGCTTCGAGGAACTCTCCTACGAGCAGTACTTC
TRBV14	many	TRBJ1-2	.	CASSQVRTGVYGYTF	TGTGCCAGCAGCCAAGTCCGTACGGGGGTCTATGGCTACACCTTC
TRBV18	.	TRBJ2-2	TRBD2	CASSAPGLAVTGELFF	TGTGCCAGCTCAGCCCCGGGACTAGCGGTTACCGGGGAGCTGTTTTTT
TRBV18	few	TRBJ1-1	.	CASSRDSATEAFF	TGTGCCAGCTCCCGGGACTCGGCCACTGAAGCTTTCTTT
TRBV5-1	once	TRBJ2-1	.	CASSADRYNERFF	TGCGCCAGCAGCGCCGACAGATACAATGAGCGGTTCTTC
TRBV28	.	TRBJ1-6	TRBD1	CASKPRQGRNSPLHF	TGTGCCAGCAAACCTCGACAGGGGAGGAATTCACCCCTCCACTTT
TRBV20-1	few	TRBJ2-3	TRBD1	CSARPGQGAGADTQYF	TGCAGTGCTAGACCGGGACAGGGGGCCGGGGCAGATACGCAGTATTTT
TRBV20-1	once	TRBJ2-3	TRBD2	CSARSGSVRDTQYF	TGCAGTGCTCGTAGCGGGTCCGTCCGCGATACGCAGTATTTT
TRBV20-1	few	TRBJ2-1	TRBD2	CSARDRASGRVGQFF	TGCAGTGCTAGAGATCGGGCTAGCGGACGCGTAGGGCAGTTCTTC
TRBV29-1	few	TRBJ1-3	.	CSVGQSSGNTIYF	TGCAGCGTTGGTCAGAGCTCTGGAAACACCATATATTTT
TRBV12-5	.	TRBJ2-2	.	CASGPSGNTGELFF	TGTGCTAGTGGACCCAGCGGGAACACCGGGGAGCTGTTTTTT